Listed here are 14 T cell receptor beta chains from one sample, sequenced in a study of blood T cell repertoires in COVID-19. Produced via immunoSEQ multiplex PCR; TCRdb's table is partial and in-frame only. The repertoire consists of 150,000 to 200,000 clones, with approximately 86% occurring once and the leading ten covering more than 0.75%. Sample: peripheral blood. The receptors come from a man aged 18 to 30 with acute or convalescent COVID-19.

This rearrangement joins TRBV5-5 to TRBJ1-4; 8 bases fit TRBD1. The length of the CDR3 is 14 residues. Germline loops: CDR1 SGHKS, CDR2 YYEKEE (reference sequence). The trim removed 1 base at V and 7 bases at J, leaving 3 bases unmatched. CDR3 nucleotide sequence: TGTGCCAGCAGCTTGTCTCAGGGGGCTGAAAAACTGTTTTTT. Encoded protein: CASSLSQGAEKLFF.

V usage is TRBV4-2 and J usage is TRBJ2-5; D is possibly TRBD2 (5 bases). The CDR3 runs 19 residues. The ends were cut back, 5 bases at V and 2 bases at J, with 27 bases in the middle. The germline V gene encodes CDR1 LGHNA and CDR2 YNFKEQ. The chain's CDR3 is CASSDPLSTPSREQETQYF. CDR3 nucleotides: TGTGCCAGCAGCGATCCCCTCTCAACCCCTTCGAGGGAACAAGAGACCCAGTACTTC.

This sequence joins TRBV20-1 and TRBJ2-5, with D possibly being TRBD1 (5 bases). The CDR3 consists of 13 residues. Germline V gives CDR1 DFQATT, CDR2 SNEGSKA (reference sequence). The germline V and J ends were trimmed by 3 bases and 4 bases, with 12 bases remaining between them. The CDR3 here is CSASLGLGETQYF. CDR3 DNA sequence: TGCAGTGCTAGTCTGGGGCTTGGAGAGACCCAGTACTTC.

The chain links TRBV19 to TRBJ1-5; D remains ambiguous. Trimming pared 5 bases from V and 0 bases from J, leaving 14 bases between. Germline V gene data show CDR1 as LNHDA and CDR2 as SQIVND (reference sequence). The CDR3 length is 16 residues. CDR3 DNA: TGTGCCAGTAGTCCTCGAGGACTAAATAGCAATCAGCCCCAGCATTTT. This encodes CASSPRGLNSNQPQHF.

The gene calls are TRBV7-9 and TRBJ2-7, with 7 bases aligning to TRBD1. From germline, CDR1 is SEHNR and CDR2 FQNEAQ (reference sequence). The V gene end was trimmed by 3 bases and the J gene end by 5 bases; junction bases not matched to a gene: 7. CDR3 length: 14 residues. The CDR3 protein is CASSLGQQEDEQYF. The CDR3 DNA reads TGTGCCAGCAGCTTGGGACAGCAGGAGGACGAGCAGTACTTC.

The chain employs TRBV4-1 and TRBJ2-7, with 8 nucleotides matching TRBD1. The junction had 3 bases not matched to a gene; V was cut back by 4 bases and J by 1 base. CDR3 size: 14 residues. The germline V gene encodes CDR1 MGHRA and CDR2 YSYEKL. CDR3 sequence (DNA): TGCGCCAGCAGCCTAGGGACAGGATCCTACGAGCAGTACGTC. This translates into CASSLGTGSYEQYV.

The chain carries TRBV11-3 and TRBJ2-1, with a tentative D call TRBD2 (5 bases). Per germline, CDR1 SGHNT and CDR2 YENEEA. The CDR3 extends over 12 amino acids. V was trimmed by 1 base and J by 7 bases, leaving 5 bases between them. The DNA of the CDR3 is TGTGCCAGCAGCTTAGGGACTAATGAGCAGTTCTTC. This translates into CASSLGTNEQFF. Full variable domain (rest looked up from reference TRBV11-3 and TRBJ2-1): EAGVVQSPRYKIIEKKQPVAFWCNPISGHNTLYWYLQNLGQGPELLIRYENEEAVDDSQLPKDRFSAERLKGVDSTLKIQPAELGDSAVYLCASSLGTNEQFFGPGTRLTVL.

In DNA, the CDR3 is TGTGCCACCCGGGGACAGGCCAATCAGCCCCAGCATTTT. Translated, it gives CATRGQANQPQHF. This chain uses TRBV2 with TRBJ1-5, with TRBD1 matching over 8 bases. V dropped 10 bases and J dropped 3; count of bases not matched to a gene: 5. The CDR3 is 13 amino acids. Germline V gives CDR1 SNHLY, CDR2 FYNNEI.

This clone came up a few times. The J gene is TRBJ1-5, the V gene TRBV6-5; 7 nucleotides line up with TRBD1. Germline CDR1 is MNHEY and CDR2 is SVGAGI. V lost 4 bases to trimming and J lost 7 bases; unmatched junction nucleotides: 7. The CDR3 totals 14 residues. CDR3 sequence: CASSSHRGRQPQHF. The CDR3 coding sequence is TGTGCCAGCAGTTCCCACAGGGGACGACAGCCCCAGCATTTT.

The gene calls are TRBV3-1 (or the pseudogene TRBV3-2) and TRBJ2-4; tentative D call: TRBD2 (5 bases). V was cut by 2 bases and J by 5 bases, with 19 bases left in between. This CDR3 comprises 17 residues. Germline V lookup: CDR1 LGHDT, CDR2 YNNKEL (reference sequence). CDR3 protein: CASSQSRLTVRENIQYF. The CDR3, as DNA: TGTGCCAGCAGCCAATCCCGCCTTACAGTGAGGGAAAACATTCAGTACTTC.

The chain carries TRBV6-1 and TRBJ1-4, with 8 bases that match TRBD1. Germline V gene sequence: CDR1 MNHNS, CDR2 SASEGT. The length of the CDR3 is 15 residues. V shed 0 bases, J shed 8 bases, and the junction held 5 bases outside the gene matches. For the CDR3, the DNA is TGTGCCAGCAGTGAAGCGCAGGGGGCGGCGGAAAAACTGTTTTTT. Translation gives CASSEAQGAAEKLFF.

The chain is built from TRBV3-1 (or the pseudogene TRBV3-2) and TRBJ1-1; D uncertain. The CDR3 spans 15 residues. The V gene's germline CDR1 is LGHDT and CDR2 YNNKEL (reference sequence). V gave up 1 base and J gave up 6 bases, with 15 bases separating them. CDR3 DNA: TGTGCCAGCAGCCAAGTTCCGGGTTTGAAGGCTGAAGCTTTCTTT. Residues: CASSQVPGLKAEAFF.

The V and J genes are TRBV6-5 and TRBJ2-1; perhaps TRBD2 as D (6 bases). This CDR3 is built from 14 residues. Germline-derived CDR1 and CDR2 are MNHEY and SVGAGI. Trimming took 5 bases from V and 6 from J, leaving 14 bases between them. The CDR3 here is CASSLGGLGNEQFF. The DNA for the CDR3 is TGTGCCAGCAGTCTCGGGGGACTCGGCAATGAGCAGTTCTTC.

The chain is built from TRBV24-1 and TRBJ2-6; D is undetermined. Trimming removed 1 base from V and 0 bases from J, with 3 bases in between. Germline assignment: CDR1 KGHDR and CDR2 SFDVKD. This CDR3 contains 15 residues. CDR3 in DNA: TGTGCCACCAGTGATTTCGGCTCTGGGGCCAACGTCCTGACTTTC. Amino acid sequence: CATSDFGSGANVLTF.